The next 14 T cell receptor beta chains were all read from a single sample in a study of T cells in Graves' hyperthyroidism and ophthalmopathy. What was amplified from RNA transcripts were TCR beta CDR3 regions. During a first-round RT-PCR of the TCR CDR3, the HTBI primer set was used. TCRdb called the multiplex PCR reads again in MiXCR, with one record for every CDR3 protein. The sample lists around 720,000 distinct CDR3 sequences, roughly a third occurring once. The sequenced material came from blood. The receptors shown here come from a woman in her 40s with Graves' hyperthyroidism.

There are many counts of this clonotype. The chain couples TRBV10-3 to TRBJ1-5, with D perhaps TRBD1 (6 bases). Trimming stripped 4 bases from V and 5 bases from J, with 18 bases between. Looked up from germline, CDR1 is ENHRY and CDR2 is SYGVKD. The length of the CDR3 is 16 residues. The chain's CDR3 is CAISAEPMGGHQPQHF. In nucleotides, the CDR3 is TGTGCCATCAGTGCTGAACCCATGGGGGGGCATCAGCCCCAGCATTTT.

This clonotype turned up a few times. The chain recombines TRBV6-5 with TRBJ1-2; D not resolved. Germline lookup yields CDR1 MNHEY and CDR2 SVGAGI. The V and J ends lost 5 bases and 5 bases respectively, with 21 bases between them. The CDR3 length is 16 residues. The CDR3 sequence is CASSEALHTLGYGYTF. The CDR3 nucleotides are TGTGCCAGCAGTGAAGCGCTTCACACCCTCGGATATGGCTACACCTTC.

The V gene is TRBV4-1, the J gene TRBJ2-3; 8 bases map to TRBD1. This CDR3 has 16 amino acids. Trimming at V came to 0 bases and at J to 3 bases, leaving 5 bases not matched to a gene. CDR1 and CDR2 (germline): MGHRA, YSYEKL. CDR3 sequence reads: CASSQDRDRHTDTQYF. Here the CDR3 DNA reads TGCGCCAGCAGCCAAGATAGGGACAGGCATACAGATACGCAGTATTTT.

As regards this clonotype: This may come from a read error, since a much larger clone is one base off. The chain is built from TRBV19 and TRBJ2-7; the D is unclear. CDR3 length equals 12 residues. Germline-derived CDR1 and CDR2 are LNHDA and SQIVND (reference sequence). As DNA, the CDR3 is TGTGCCGGTAGTATTCGCCCCACCGAGCAGTACTTC. It codes for CAGSIRPTEQYF. The variable domain in full, with the rest retrieved from reference TRBV19 and TRBJ2-7, is DGGITQSPKYLFRKEGQNVTLSCEQNLNHDAMYWYRQDPGQGLRLIYYSQIVNDFQKGDIAEGYSVSREKKESFPLTVTSAQKNPTAFYLCAGSIRPTEQYFGPGTRLTVT.

The table lists this clonotype with a few counts. The CDR3 region is CASSHGQESYEQYF. In DNA form, the CDR3 reads TGTGCCAGCAGTCACGGACAGGAGTCCTACGAGCAGTACTTC. The genes are TRBV6-5 and TRBJ2-7; TRBD1 matches 7 bases. Germline trimming cut 5 bases from V and 1 base from J; bases unmatched to any gene: 5. CDR3 length: 14 amino acids. Germline V gene lookup returns CDR1 MNHEY and CDR2 SVGAGI.

The chain joins TRBV28 to TRBJ1-5; 7 bases map to TRBD1. CDR1 is MDHEN and CDR2 is SYDVKM in the germline V gene. The CDR3 is 16 residues long. V was pared by 6 bases and J by 5 bases, with 13 bases of the junction left unmatched. CDR3 region: CASRPTITGVYQPQHF. CDR3 bases: TGTGCCAGCAGACCAACAATAACAGGGGTCTATCAGCCCCAGCATTTT.

This clonotype has a handful of counts. CDR3 loop: CASSYSGTPTTGELFF. The CDR3 nucleotides read TGTGCCAGCAGTTATAGCGGGACCCCAACCACCGGGGAGCTGTTTTTT. The genes are TRBV2 and TRBJ2-2; 8 bases fit TRBD2. The CDR3 is made up of 16 amino acids. The V and J ends lost 5 bases and 4 bases, in that order; junction bases with no gene match: 9. CDR1 and CDR2 (germline): SNHLY, FYNNEI.

The sample holds a few counts of this clonotype. The V gene is TRBV27, the J gene TRBJ2-7; possible D gene TRBD2, 5 bases. With 5 bases removed from V and 3 bases from J, the gap between germline ends came to 17 bases. The CDR3 runs to 15 residues. The germline CDR1 and CDR2 sequences are MNHEY and SMNVEV (reference sequence). CDR3 protein: CASSQSTGWNYEQYF. DNA for the CDR3: TGTGCCAGCAGTCAATCGACGGGATGGAACTACGAGCAGTACTTC.

This chain connects TRBV29-1 to TRBJ1-1, with TRBD1 as a possible D gene (5 bases). Germline V CDR1 and CDR2: SQVTM, ANQGSEA. CDR3 length equals 14 residues. With 0 bases removed from V and 2 bases from J, the gap between germline ends came to 10 bases. Here the CDR3 reads CSVEERGGNTEAFF. CDR3 in DNA: TGCAGCGTTGAAGAAAGGGGCGGTAACACTGAAGCTTTCTTT.

This clonotype was seen repeatedly, ten times or more. The chain combines TRBV29-1 with TRBJ2-7; TRBD1 matches at 7 bases. The CDR3 has 12 amino acids. Germline V CDR1 and CDR2: SQVTM, ANQGSEA. The J segment lost 3 bases and the V segment lost 4 bases, leaving 3 bases of the junction unmatched. CDR3: CSVGDSYYEQYF. CDR3 DNA sequence: TGCAGCGTTGGGGACAGTTACTACGAGCAGTACTTC.

The V and J genes are TRBV25-1 and TRBJ1-3; D not certain. The CDR3 has 13 residues. Germline CDR1 reads MGHDK; CDR2 reads SYGVNS. Trimming removed 8 bases from V and 2 bases from J, with 10 bases in between. CDR3 DNA sequence: TGTGCCAGCTCACCACCGGCTGGAAACACCATATATTTT. This sequence encodes CASSPPAGNTIYF. Combining the CDR3 with reference TRBV25-1 and TRBJ1-3 gives the whole variable domain EADIYQTPRYLVIGTGKKITLECSQTMGHDKMYWYQQDPGMELHLIHYSYGVNSTEKGDLSSESTVSRIRTEHFPLTLESARPSHTSQYLCASSPPAGNTIYFGEGSWLTVV.

This clonotype was detected only a few times. The V gene is TRBV9, the J gene TRBJ2-5; 7 bases are a match to TRBD1. The CDR3 sequence is 15 residues long. Trimming cost V 4 bases and J 5 bases; bases outside gene matches: 11. Per the germline V gene, CDR1 is SGDLS and CDR2 is YYNGEE. The CDR3 loop is CASSRPRGGRETQYF. The CDR3 DNA sequence: TGTGCCAGCAGCCGTCCGAGAGGGGGCAGGGAGACCCAGTACTTC.

This clonotype was picked up a small number of times. V usage is TRBV11-2 and J usage is TRBJ2-7; D unresolved. V lost 5 bases to trimming and J lost 6 bases, with 11 bases between them. The CDR3 sequence is 12 residues long. Germline CDR1 SGHAT, CDR2 FQNNGV. CDR3 protein: CASSLQVPEQYF. CDR3 DNA: TGTGCCAGCAGCCTTCAGGTCCCCGAGCAGTACTTC.

The J gene is TRBJ2-7, the V gene TRBV6-5; D is uncertain. Trimming pared 0 bases from V and 2 bases from J, leaving 11 bases between. This CDR3 has 15 amino acids. Germline loops: CDR1 MNHEY, CDR2 SVGAGI. The CDR3 DNA sequence: TGTGCCAGCAGTTACTCCGCGCTCACTGCCTACGAGCAGTACTTC. It is translated as CASSYSALTAYEQYF.